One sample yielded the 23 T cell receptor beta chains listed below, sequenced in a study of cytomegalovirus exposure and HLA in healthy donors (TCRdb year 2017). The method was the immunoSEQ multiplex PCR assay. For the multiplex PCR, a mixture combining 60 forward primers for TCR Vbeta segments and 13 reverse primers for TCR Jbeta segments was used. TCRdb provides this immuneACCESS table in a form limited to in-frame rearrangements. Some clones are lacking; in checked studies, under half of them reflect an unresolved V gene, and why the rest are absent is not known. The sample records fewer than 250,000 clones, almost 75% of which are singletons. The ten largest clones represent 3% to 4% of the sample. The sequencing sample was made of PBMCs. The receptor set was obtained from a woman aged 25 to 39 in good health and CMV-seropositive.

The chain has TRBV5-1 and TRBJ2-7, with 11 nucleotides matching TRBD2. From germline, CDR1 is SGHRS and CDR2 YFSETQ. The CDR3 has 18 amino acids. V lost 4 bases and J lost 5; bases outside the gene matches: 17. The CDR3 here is CASSAGLAAASSYDEQYF. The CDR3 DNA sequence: TGCGCCAGCAGCGCGGGACTAGCGGCAGCCTCGTCCTACGACGAGCAGTACTTC.

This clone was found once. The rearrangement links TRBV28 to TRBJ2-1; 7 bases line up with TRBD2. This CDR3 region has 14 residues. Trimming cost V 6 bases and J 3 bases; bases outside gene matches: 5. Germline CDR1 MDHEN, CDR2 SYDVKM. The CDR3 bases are TGTGCCAGCAGGGGGGTAGCGGGCTACAATGAGCAGTTCTTC. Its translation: CASRGVAGYNEQFF.

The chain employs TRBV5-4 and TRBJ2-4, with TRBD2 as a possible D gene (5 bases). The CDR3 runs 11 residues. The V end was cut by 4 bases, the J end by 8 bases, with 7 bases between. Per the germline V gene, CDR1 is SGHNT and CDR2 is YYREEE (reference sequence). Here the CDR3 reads CASSREDIQYF. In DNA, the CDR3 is TGTGCCAGCAGCCGGGAAGACATTCAGTACTTC. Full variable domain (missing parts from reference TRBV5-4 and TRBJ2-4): ETGVTQSPTHLIKTRGQQVTLRCSSQSGHNTVSWYQQALGQGPQFIFQYYREEENGRGNFPPRFSGLQFPNYSSELNVNALELDDSALYLCASSREDIQYFGAGTRLSVL.

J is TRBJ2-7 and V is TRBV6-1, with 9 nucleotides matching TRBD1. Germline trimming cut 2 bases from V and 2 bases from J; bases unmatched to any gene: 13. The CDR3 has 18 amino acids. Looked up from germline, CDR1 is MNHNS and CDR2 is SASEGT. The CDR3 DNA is TGTGCCAGCAGTGAATCGGGGACAGGGTGGGTAGGCACCTACGAGCAGTACTTC. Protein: CASSESGTGWVGTYEQYF.

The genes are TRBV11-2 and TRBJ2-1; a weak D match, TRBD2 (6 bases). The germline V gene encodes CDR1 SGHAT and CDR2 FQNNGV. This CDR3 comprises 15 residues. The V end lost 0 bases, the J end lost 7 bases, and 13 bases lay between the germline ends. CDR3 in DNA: TGTGCCAGCAGCTTAGAAGCGGGCAGGGCAAATGAGCAGTTCTTC. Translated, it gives CASSLEAGRANEQFF.

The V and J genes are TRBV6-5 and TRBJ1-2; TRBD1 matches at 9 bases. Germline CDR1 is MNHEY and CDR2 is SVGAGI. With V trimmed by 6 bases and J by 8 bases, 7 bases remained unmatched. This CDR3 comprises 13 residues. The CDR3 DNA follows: TGTGCCAGCAGACTGGACAGGGGTGGGGGCTACACCTTC. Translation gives CASRLDRGGGYTF.

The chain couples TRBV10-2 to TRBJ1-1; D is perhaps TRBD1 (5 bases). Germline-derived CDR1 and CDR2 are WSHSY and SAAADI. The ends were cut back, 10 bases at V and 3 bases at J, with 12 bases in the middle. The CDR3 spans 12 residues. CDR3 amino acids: CATQRGDTEAFF. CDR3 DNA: TGCGCCACCCAGCGGGGGGACACTGAAGCTTTCTTT.

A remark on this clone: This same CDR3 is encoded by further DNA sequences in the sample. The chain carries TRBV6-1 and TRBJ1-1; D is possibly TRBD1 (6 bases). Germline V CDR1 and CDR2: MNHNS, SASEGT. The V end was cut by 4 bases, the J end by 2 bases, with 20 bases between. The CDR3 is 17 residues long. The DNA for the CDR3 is TGTGCCAGCAGTGCCTCCGGACAGTTCGGGTCAAACACTGAAGCTTTCTTT. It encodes CASSASGQFGSNTEAFF.

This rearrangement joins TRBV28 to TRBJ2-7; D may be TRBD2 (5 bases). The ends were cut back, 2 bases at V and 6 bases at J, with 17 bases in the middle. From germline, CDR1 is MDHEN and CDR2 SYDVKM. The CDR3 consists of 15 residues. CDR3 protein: CASSLHTAAGGEQYF. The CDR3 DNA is TGTGCCAGCAGTTTACATACGGCTGCCGGAGGCGAGCAGTACTTC.

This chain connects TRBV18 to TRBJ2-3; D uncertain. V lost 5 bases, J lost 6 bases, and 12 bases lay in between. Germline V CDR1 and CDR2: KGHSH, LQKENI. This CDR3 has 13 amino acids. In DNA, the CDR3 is TGTGCCAGCTCAGACCTAGGAGTGGATACGCAGTATTTT. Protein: CASSDLGVDTQYF.

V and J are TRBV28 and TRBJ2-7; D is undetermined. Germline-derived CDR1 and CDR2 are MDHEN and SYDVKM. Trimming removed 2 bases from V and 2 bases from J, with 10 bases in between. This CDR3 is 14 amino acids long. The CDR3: CASSLVAKTYEQYF. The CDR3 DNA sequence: TGTGCCAGCAGTTTAGTCGCGAAGACCTACGAGCAGTACTTC.

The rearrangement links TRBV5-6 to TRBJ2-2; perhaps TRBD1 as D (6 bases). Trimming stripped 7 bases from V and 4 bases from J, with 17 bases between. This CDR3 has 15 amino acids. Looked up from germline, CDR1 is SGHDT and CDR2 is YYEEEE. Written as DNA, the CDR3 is TGTGCCAGCGTACTCCTGGACAGCTTCACCGGGGAGCTGTTTTTT. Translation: CASVLLDSFTGELFF.

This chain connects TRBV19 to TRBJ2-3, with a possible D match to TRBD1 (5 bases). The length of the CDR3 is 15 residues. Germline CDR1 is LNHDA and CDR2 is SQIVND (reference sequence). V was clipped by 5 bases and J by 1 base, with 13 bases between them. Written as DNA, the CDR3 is TGTGCCAGTAGTCGACAGTTTTTCGGCACAGATACGCAGTATTTT. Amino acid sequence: CASSRQFFGTDTQYF.

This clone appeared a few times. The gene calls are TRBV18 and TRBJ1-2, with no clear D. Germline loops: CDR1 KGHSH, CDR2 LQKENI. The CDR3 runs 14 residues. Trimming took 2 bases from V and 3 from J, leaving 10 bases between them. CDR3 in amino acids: CASSPGGRYYGYTF. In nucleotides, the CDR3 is TGTGCCAGCTCACCAGGAGGCAGGTACTATGGCTACACCTTC.

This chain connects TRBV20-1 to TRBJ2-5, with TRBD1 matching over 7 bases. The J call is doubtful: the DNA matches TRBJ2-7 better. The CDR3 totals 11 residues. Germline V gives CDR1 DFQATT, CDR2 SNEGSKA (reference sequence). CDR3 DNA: TGCAGTGCGTCGTCAGGGGGCGAGCAGTACTTC. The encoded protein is CSASSGGEQYF.

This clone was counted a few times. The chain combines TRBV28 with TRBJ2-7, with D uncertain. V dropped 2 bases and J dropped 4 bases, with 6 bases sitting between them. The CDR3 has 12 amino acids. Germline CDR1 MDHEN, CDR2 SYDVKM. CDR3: CASSLISYEQYF. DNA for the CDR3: TGTGCCAGCAGTTTAATCAGTTACGAGCAGTACTTC. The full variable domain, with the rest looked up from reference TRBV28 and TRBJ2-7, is DVKVTQSSRYLVKRTGEKVFLECVQDMDHENMFWYRQDPGLGLRLIYFSYDVKMKEKGDIPEGYSVSREKKERFSLILESASTNQTSMYLCASSLISYEQYFGPGTRLTVT.

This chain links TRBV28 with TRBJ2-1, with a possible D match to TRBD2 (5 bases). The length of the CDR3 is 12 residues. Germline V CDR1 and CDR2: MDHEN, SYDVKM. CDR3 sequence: CARPQAGPGQFF. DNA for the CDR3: TGTGCTCGCCCCCAGGCGGGCCCAGGGCAGTTCTTC.

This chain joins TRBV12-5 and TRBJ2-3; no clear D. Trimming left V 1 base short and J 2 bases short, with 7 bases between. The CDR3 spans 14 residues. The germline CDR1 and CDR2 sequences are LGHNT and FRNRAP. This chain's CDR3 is CASGLGSVTDTQYF. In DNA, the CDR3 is TGTGCTAGTGGTTTGGGGAGCGTCACAGATACGCAGTATTTT.

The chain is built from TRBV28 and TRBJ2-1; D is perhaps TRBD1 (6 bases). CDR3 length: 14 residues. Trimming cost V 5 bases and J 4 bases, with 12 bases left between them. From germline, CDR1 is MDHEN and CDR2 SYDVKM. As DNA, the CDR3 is TGTGCCAGCAGTCTCCACAGGGATTACAATGAGCAGTTCTTC. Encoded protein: CASSLHRDYNEQFF.

The CDR3 DNA is TGTGCCAGCAGCTTCCGGGACAGGCCCTATGGCTACACCTTC. Its translation: CASSFRDRPYGYTF. The rearrangement joins TRBV7-4 to TRBJ1-2; TRBD1 aligns across 8 bases. V lost 3 bases and J lost 4; bases outside the gene matches: 4. The CDR3 has 14 residues. Germline lookup yields CDR1 SGHVT and CDR2 SQSDAQ. The full variable domain, in which reference TRBV7-4 and TRBJ1-2 provide the parts outside the CDR3, is GAGVSQSPRYKVAKRGRDVALRCDSISGHVTLYWYRQTLGQGSEVLTYSQSDAQRDKSGRPSGRFSAERPERSVSTLKIQRTEQGDSAVYLCASSFRDRPYGYTFGSGTRLTVV.

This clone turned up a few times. CDR3 nucleotide sequence: TGTGCCAGCAGCTTAGATCGTAGCTCTGGAGGCTACACCTTC. Translated, it gives CASSLDRSSGGYTF. The chain employs TRBV11-2 and TRBJ1-2; D call uncertain. Trimming removed 0 bases at V and 8 bases at J, with 13 bases between. The CDR3 has 14 residues. Per the germline V gene, CDR1 is SGHAT and CDR2 is FQNNGV.

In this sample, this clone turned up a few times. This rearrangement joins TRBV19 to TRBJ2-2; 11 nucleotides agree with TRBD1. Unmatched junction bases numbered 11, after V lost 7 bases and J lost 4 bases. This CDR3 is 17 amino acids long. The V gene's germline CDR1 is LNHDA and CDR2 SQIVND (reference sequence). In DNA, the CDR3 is TGTGCCAGTACCAAACGGGACAGGGGGAGAGCCACCGGGGAGCTGTTTTTT. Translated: CASTKRDRGRATGELFF. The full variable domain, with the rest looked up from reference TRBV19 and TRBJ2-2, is DGGITQSPKYLFRKEGQNVTLSCEQNLNHDAMYWYRQDPGQGLRLIYYSQIVNDFQKGDIAEGYSVSREKKESFPLTVTSAQKNPTAFYLCASTKRDRGRATGELFFGEGSRLTVL.

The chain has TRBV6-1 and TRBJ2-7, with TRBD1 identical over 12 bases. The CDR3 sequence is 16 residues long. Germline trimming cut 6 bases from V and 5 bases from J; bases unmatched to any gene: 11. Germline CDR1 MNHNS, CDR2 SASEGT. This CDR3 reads CASREYPGQGANEQYF. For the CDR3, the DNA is TGTGCCAGCAGAGAATATCCGGGACAGGGGGCTAACGAGCAGTACTTC.